Each of the 14 T cell receptor beta chains below was sequenced from the same sample in a study of T cells in Graves' hyperthyroidism and ophthalmopathy (dated by TCRdb to about 2019). The receptor library was made with multiplex PCR. Sequencing was carried out with an Illumina HiSeq 2000. The TCR beta CDR3 regions were amplified from the RNA transcripts. For the first round of RT-PCR on the TCR CDR3, the HTBI primer set was used together with the Qiagen OneStep RT-PCR kit. Starting from the raw public reads, TCRdb applied fastp trimming at Q25, assembled clones with MiXCR and retained in-frame beta chains. Identical CDR3 protein sequences are pooled into one entry, listed with their most common genes and DNA. A total of 250,000 or so distinct CDR3 sequences appear in this sample, approximately 16% of them only once. Jointly, the top ten make up about 30% of the sample. Input material: blood. These receptor sequences come from a woman aged 45-65 years with Graves' hyperthyroidism that later progressed to Graves' ophthalmopathy.

This clonotype was seen many times. V gene TRBV20-1 combines with J gene TRBJ2-7; perhaps TRBD2 as D (7 bases). V lost 0 bases to trimming and J lost 7 bases, with 16 bases between them. Germline values: CDR1 DFQATT, CDR2 SNEGSKA (reference sequence). CDR3 size: 14 residues. The CDR3 DNA is TGCAGTGCTAGAGATCGGCGGGGGCCGGATGAGCAGTACTTC. Its protein product is CSARDRRGPDEQYF.

At least ten counts were recorded for this clonotype. The chain links TRBV7-9 to TRBJ2-3; D gene unclear. CDR1 and CDR2 (germline): SEHNR, FQNEAQ (reference sequence). Trimming cost V 4 bases and J 2 bases, with 7 bases left between them. This CDR3 has 13 residues. The CDR3 reads CASSWDNTDTQYF. In DNA, the CDR3 is TGTGCCAGCAGCTGGGATAACACAGATACGCAGTATTTT.

This clonotype appeared many times. The chain combines TRBV12-3 or TRBV12-4 with TRBJ2-1; no clear D gene. This CDR3 has 12 residues. V lost 5 bases to trimming and J lost 6 bases, with 8 bases between them. CDR3 residues: CASSASFNEQFF. The DNA of the CDR3 is TGTGCCAGCAGTGCTAGTTTCAATGAGCAGTTCTTC.

The rearrangement joins TRBV28 to TRBJ2-7, with 7 positions matching TRBD1. The CDR3 sequence is 16 residues long. Germline trimming cut 6 bases from V and 0 bases from J; bases unmatched to any gene: 11. Germline assignment: CDR1 MDHEN and CDR2 SYDVKM. The CDR3 loop reads CASRPFRGLLSYEQYF. CDR3 coding DNA: TGTGCCAGCAGGCCCTTTAGGGGGCTTCTCTCCTACGAGCAGTACTTC.

In the case of this clonotype: The CDR3 carries no conserved terminal phenylalanine or tryptophan, so it likely arises from a read error. The chain has TRBV5-1 and TRBJ2-7, with a possible D match to TRBD2 (5 bases). The CDR3 runs to 12 residues. The V end was cut by 7 bases, the J end by 0 bases, with 8 bases between. In germline, CDR1 is SGHRS, CDR2 YFSETQ. The CDR3 DNA reads as TGCGCCAGCGGACGGGACTCCTACGAGCAGTACTCC. The encoded protein is CASGRDSYEQYS.

The chain carries TRBV16 and TRBJ2-3; D is unclear. V lost 0 bases, J lost 8 bases, and 18 bases lay in between. Germline-derived CDR1 and CDR2 are KGHSY and FQNENV. This CDR3 comprises 16 residues. CDR3 protein: CASSQSPSLPTGTQYF. The CDR3 DNA reads as TGTGCCAGCAGCCAATCGCCCAGTCTTCCCACGGGTACGCAGTATTTT. The variable domain in full, completed from reference TRBV16 and TRBJ2-3, reads GEEVAQTPKHLVRGEGQKAKLYCAPIKGHSYVFWYQQVLKNEFKFLISFQNENVFDETGMPKERFSAKCLPNSPCSLEIQATKLEDSAVYFCASSQSPSLPTGTQYFGPGTRLTVL.

There are many counts of this clonotype. This sequence joins TRBV6-1 and TRBJ2-7; 7 nucleotides line up with TRBD2. Trimming cost V 5 bases and J 5 bases; bases outside gene matches: 9. Germline CDR1 and CDR2: MNHNS and SASEGT. The CDR3 consists of 14 residues. The CDR3 coding sequence is TGTGCCAGCAGTTTAGCGGAAAGCGGGGACGAGCAGTACTTC. Its translation is CASSLAESGDEQYF.

In its sample, this clonotype was seen many times. The genes are TRBV6-2 or TRBV6-3 and TRBJ2-4, with 9 bases identical to TRBD1. Germline V gene lookup returns CDR1 MNHEY and CDR2 SVGEGT. Trimming cost V 6 bases and J 0 bases; bases outside gene matches: 12. The CDR3 runs to 18 residues. In DNA form, the CDR3 reads TGTGCCAGCAGGCAGGGACAGGGACTTGTACTAGCCAAAAACATTCAGTACTTC. It is translated as CASRQGQGLVLAKNIQYF.

The chain has TRBV9 and TRBJ1-2; TRBD1 matches 8 bases. This CDR3 has 16 amino acids. Germline V lookup: CDR1 SGDLS, CDR2 YYNGEE. Trimming at V came to 3 bases and at J to 8 bases, leaving 15 bases not matched to a gene. The CDR3 spells CASSGEFRGTGGGYTF. The CDR3, as DNA: TGTGCCAGCAGCGGAGAGTTTAGGGGGACAGGAGGAGGCTACACCTTC.

This clonotype was detected ten times or more. This chain connects TRBV6-5 to TRBJ2-1; the D is unclear. The CDR3 has 16 residues. Per germline, CDR1 MNHEY and CDR2 SVGAGI. The V end lost 0 bases, the J end lost 0 bases, and 9 bases lay between the germline ends. CDR3 residues: CASSYSPALSYNEQFF. The CDR3 nucleotides read TGTGCCAGCAGTTACTCGCCGGCCCTCTCCTACAATGAGCAGTTCTTC.

This clonotype was counted ten times or more. This rearrangement joins TRBV20-1 to TRBJ2-2; tentative D call: TRBD1 (6 bases). Germline V gene data show CDR1 as DFQATT and CDR2 as SNEGSKA (reference sequence). The length of the CDR3 is 13 residues. The V end was cut by 5 bases, the J end by 4 bases, with 11 bases between. The CDR3: CSAALGGTGELFF. CDR3 in DNA: TGCAGTGCTGCACTAGGGGGCACCGGGGAGCTGTTTTTT.

This clonotype showed up just a few times. The V and J genes are TRBV7-9 and TRBJ1-6; no clear D gene. V was cut by 5 bases and J by 4 bases, with 6 bases left in between. CDR3 size: 13 residues. Germline-derived CDR1 and CDR2 are SEHNR and FQNEAQ (reference sequence). The CDR3 bases are TGTGCCAGCAGCCTCATATATAATTCACCCCTCCACTTT. Translating gives CASSLIYNSPLHF. Supplemented by reference TRBV7-9 and TRBJ1-6, the full variable domain reads DTGVSQNPRHKITKRGQNVTFRCDPISEHNRLYWYRQTLGQGPEFLTYFQNEAQLEKSRLLSDRFSAERPKGSFSTLEIQRTEQGDSAMYLCASSLIYNSPLHFGNGTRLTVT.

This clonotype was seen ten or more times. The chain has TRBV7-9 and TRBJ2-1, with D tentatively TRBD1 (6 bases). This CDR3 is 16 amino acids long. CDR1 SEHNR and CDR2 FQNEAQ come from the germline V gene (reference sequence). V was trimmed by 7 bases and J by 0 bases, leaving 16 bases between them. CDR3 amino acids: CASTPGALSSYNEQFF. CDR3 DNA sequence: TGTGCCAGCACCCCAGGGGCGCTTAGCTCCTACAATGAGCAGTTCTTC.

The V and J genes are TRBV4-2 and TRBJ1-5; no definite D call. V was pared by 0 bases and J by 9 bases, with 9 bases between. The CDR3 is 13 amino acids. Germline CDR1 LGHNA, CDR2 YNFKEQ. The CDR3 protein is CASSQDRSRPQHF. The CDR3 DNA is TGTGCCAGCAGCCAAGATCGGTCCCGGCCCCAGCATTTT.